This TCR beta chain was obtained from a study of identical twins. Regarding the study as a whole: Alpha sequences that were out-of-frame and twin-shared showed an excess of low generation probability. Fewer insertions were carried by abundant cord blood beta clonotypes, but none was seen in memory repertoires. Interpretation of the results relied on cross-sectional statistical analysis and not on following the same donors.

This clonotype has more than one count but fewer than ten. What it recognizes is unknown. All donors were healthy Caucasians. The germline CDR1 and CDR2 sequences are LNHNV and YYDKDF (reference sequence). The V gene end was trimmed by 0 bases and the J gene end by 4 bases; junction bases not matched to a gene: 5. The CDR3 loop spans 17 amino acids. TCRdb re-derived calls from the 5' RACE reads in MiXCR, one entry per CDR3 protein. The sample holds more than 650,000 distinct CDR3 sequences, 5.5% to 7.5% seen once. The chain couples TRBV15 to TRBJ2-2; 10 bases match TRBD2. The sequenced material came from naive T cells sorted from blood. The sequence came from a man aged 18-30 years in good health. This chain's CDR3 is CATSRDLGLAPTGELFF. DNA of the CDR3: TGTGCCACCAGCAGAGATTTGGGACTAGCGCCCACCGGGGAGCTGTTTTTT.